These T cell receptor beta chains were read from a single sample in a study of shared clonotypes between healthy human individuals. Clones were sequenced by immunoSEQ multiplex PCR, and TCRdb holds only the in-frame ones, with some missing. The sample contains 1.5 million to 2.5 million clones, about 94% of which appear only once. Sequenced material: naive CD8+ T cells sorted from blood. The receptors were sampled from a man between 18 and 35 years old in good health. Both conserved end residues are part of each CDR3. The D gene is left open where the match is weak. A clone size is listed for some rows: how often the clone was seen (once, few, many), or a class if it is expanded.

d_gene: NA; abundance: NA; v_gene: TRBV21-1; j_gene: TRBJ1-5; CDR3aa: CASSIVSGTGPYQPQHF; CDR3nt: TGTGCCAGCAGCATCGTTTCCGGGACAGGGCCATATCAGCCCCAGCATTTT
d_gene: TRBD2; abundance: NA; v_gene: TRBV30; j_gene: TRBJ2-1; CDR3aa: CAWSGAAGNYNEQFF; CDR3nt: TGTGCCTGGAGTGGTGCAGCGGGGAATTACAATGAGCAGTTCTTC
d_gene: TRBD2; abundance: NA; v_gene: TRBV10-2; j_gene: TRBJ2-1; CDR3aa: CASSRLAGGSNLYNEQFF; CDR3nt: TGCGCCAGCAGTCGACTAGCGGGAGGGTCCAACCTATACAATGAGCAGTTCTTC
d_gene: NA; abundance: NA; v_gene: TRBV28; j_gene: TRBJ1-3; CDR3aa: CASNLQGSGNTIYF; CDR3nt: TGTGCCAGCAATCTACAGGGAAGTGGAAACACCATATATTTT
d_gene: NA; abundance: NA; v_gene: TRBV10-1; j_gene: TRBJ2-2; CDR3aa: CASSQGYTGELFF; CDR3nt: TGCGCCAGCAGTCAGGGGTACACCGGGGAGCTGTTTTTT
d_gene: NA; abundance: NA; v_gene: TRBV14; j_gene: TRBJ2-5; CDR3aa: CASSQDFSERQETQYF; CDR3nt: TGTGCCAGCAGCCAAGATTTTTCGGAGCGGCAAGAGACCCAGTACTTC
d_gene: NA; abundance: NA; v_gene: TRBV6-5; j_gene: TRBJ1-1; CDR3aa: CASSLPEGNTEAFF; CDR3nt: TGTGCCAGCAGCTTACCGGAGGGGAACACTGAAGCTTTCTTT
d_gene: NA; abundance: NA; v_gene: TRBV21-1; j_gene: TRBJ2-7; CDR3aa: CASSKEVKRTGGVEQYF; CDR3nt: TGTGCCAGCAGCAAAGAGGTGAAAAGGACAGGGGGTGTCGAGCAGTACTTC
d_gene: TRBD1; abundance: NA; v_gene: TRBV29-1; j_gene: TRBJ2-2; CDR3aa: CSVLDRSDTGELFF; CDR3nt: TGCAGCGTCCTGGACAGGTCGGACACCGGGGAGCTGTTTTTT
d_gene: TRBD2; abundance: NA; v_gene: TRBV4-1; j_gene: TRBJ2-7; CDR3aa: CASSQVASGAYEQYF; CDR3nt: TGCGCCAGCAGCCAAGTCGCTAGCGGAGCCTACGAGCAGTACTTC
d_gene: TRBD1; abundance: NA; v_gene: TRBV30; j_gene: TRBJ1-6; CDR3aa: CAWTAGTGYSPLHF; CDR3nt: TGTGCCTGGACCGCCGGGACAGGGTATTCACCCCTCCACTTT
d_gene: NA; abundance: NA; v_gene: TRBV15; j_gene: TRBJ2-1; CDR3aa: CATSRGSAYRDKDLIGGYNEQFF; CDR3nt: TGTGCCACCAGCAGAGGATCCGCCTACCGGGACAAGGACCTTATTGGGGGGTACAATGAGCAGTTCTTC
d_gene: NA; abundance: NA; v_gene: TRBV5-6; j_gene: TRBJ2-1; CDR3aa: CASSFSGSGSDRFF; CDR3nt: TGTGCCAGCAGCTTTTCAGGGTCAGGATCAGATCGGTTCTTC
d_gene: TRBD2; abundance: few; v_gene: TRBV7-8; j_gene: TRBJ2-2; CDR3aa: CASSFIAGRTGELFF; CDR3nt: TGTGCCAGCAGCTTCATAGCGGGGCGGACCGGGGAGCTGTTTTTT
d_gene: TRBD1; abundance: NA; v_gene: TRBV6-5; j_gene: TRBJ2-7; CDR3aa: CASSYEQGLPYEQYF; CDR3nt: TGTGCCAGCAGTTACGAACAGGGGCTTCCCTACGAGCAGTACTTC
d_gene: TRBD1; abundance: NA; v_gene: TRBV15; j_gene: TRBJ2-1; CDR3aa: CATDEGQGNEQFF; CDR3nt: TGTGCCACCGATGAAGGACAGGGGAATGAGCAGTTCTTC
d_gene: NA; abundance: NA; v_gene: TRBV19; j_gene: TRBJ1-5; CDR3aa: CASTDGFYQPQHF; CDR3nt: TGTGCCAGTACCGATGGATTCTATCAGCCCCAGCATTTT
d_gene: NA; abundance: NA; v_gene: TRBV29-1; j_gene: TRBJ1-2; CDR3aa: CSVGTIYGYTF; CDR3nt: TGCAGCGTCGGGACGATTTATGGCTACACCTTC
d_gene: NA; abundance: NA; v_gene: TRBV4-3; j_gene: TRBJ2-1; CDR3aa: CASSQDRLALAYNEQFF; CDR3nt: TGCGCCAGCAGCCAAGATCGGCTAGCGTTGGCCTACAATGAGCAGTTCTTC
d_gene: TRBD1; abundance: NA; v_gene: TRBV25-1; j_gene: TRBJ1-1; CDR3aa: CASSQTGDTEAFF; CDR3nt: TGTGCCAGCAGTCAGACAGGGGACACTGAAGCTTTCTTT
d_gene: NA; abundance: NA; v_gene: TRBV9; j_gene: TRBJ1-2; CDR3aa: CASSFWTGDGYTF; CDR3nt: TGTGCCAGCAGCTTCTGGACGGGGGATGGCTACACCTTC
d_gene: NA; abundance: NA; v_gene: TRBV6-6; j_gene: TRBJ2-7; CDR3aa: CASSYAGFSSYEQYF; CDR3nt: TGTGCCAGCAGTTACGCGGGTTTTAGCTCCTACGAGCAGTACTTC
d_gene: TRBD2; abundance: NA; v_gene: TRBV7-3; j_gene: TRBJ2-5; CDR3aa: CASSQLGLEEETQYF; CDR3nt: TGTGCCAGCAGCCAACTCGGACTAGAAGAAGAGACCCAGTACTTC
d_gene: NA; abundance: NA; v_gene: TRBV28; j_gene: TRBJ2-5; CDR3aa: CASKFMETQYF; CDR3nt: TGTGCCAGTAAATTTATGGAGACCCAGTACTTC
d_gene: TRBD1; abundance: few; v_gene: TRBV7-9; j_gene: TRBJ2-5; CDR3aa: CASSSDRDQETQYF; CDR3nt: TGTGCCAGCAGCTCGGACAGGGACCAAGAGACCCAGTACTTC
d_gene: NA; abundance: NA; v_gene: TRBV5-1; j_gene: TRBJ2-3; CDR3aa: CASSLDSEKSTDTQYF; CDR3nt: TGCGCCAGCAGCCTGGACAGCGAAAAGAGCACAGATACGCAGTATTTT
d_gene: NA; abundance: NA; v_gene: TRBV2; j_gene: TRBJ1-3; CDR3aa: CASSELGRSSGNTIYF; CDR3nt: TGTGCCAGCAGTGAGTTGGGACGCAGCTCTGGAAACACCATATATTTT
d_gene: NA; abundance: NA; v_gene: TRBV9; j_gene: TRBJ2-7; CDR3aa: CASSHGGGKDEQYF; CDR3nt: TGTGCCAGCAGCCACGGTGGGGGAAAGGACGAGCAGTACTTC
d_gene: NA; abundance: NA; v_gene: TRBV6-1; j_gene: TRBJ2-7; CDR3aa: CATRGGADYEQYF; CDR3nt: TGTGCCACTCGAGGAGGGGCCGACTACGAGCAGTACTTC
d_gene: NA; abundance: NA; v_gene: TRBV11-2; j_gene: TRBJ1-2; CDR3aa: CASSGGGGYTF; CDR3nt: TGTGCCAGCAGCGGCGGCGGAGGCTACACCTTC
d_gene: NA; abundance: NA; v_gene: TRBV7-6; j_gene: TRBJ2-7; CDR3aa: CASSAHSSYEQYF; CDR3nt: TGTGCCAGCAGCGCCCACAGTTCCTACGAGCAGTACTTC
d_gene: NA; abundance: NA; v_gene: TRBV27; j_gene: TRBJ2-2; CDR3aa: CASSTTTGELFF; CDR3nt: TGTGCCAGCAGTACGACCACCGGGGAGCTGTTTTTT
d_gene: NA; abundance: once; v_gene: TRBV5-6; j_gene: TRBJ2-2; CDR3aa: CASSSVMNTGELFF; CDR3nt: TGTGCCAGCAGCTCGGTTATGAACACCGGGGAGCTGTTTTTT
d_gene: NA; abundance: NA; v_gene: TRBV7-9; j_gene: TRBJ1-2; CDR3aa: CASSLDRAYGYTF; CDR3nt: TGTGCCAGCAGCTTAGACAGGGCCTATGGCTACACCTTC
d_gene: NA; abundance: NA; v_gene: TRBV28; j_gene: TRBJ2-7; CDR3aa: CASSQVGVYEQYF; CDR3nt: TGTGCCAGCAGTCAGGTAGGGGTCTACGAGCAGTACTTC
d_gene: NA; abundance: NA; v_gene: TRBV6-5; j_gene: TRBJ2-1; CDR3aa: CASGDPGNEQFF; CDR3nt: TGTGCCAGCGGAGACCCCGGCAATGAGCAGTTCTTC
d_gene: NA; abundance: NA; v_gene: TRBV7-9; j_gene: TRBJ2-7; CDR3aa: CASSSGSAYEQYF; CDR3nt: TGTGCCAGCAGCTCGGGGTCCGCATACGAGCAGTACTTC
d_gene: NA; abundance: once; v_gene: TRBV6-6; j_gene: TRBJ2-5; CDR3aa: CASSYFGHKEETQYF; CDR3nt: TGTGCCAGCAGTTACTTTGGACACAAGGAAGAGACCCAGTACTTC
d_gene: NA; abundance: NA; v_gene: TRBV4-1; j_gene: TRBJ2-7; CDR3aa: CASSQERGTTGTDYEQYF; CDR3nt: TGCGCCAGCAGCCAAGAAAGGGGGACTACCGGGACAGACTACGAGCAGTACTTC
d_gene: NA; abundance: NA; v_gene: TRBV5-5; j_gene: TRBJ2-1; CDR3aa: CASSLGLSSYNEQFF; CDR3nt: TGTGCCAGCAGCTTGGGTCTGAGCTCCTACAATGAGCAGTTCTTC